This passage covers 15 T cell receptor beta chains from one sample sequenced in a study of blood T cell repertoires in COVID-19. Clones were read by immunoSEQ multiplex PCR, and TCRdb kept only the in-frame ones, dropping some. The data contain about 250,000 clones, about 87% of them singletons. The sample taken for sequencing was peripheral blood. The receptors originated from a woman in her 30s with COVID-19, enrolled during active disease.

CDR3 protein: CASSLGSKVGYTF. For the CDR3, the DNA is TGTGCCAGCAGCTTAGGGTCTAAAGTGGGCTACACCTTC. The chain employs TRBV7-2 and TRBJ1-2; D unclear. This CDR3 is built from 13 residues. Trimming stripped 1 base from V and 8 bases from J, with 11 bases between. Germline V gene data show CDR1 as SGHTA and CDR2 as FQGNSA.

The chain recombines TRBV4-3 with TRBJ2-3, with TRBD2 matching 7 bases. In germline, CDR1 is LGHNA, CDR2 YSLEER. The CDR3 totals 16 residues. J was trimmed by 1 base and V by 0 bases; bases with no gene match: 4. The CDR3: CASSQDQSGGTDTQYF. In nucleotides, the CDR3 is TGCGCCAGCAGCCAAGATCAAAGCGGGGGCACAGATACGCAGTATTTT.

The chain employs TRBV6-2 or TRBV6-3 and TRBJ2-3; TRBD2 agrees at 7 bases. The germline V gene has CDR1 MNHEY and CDR2 SVGEGT. The CDR3 sequence is 15 residues long. Unmatched junction bases numbered 7, after V lost 2 bases and J lost 5 bases. The CDR3 is CASSYLAGALDTQYF. The CDR3 DNA reads as TGTGCCAGCAGTTACCTGGCGGGAGCGCTAGATACGCAGTATTTT.

The chain couples TRBV5-6 to TRBJ2-2, with 10 bases identical to TRBD1. V lost 6 bases to trimming and J lost 6 bases; unmatched junction nucleotides: 11. This CDR3 spans 16 amino acids. From germline, CDR1 is SGHDT and CDR2 YYEEEE. CDR3 residues: CASTPSGTGVAGELFF. Here the CDR3 DNA reads TGTGCCAGCACCCCGTCGGGGACAGGGGTTGCCGGGGAGCTGTTTTTT.

In this sample, this clone turned up once. The CDR3 protein is CASSPPGLAGAGGEQYV. For the CDR3, the DNA is TGTGCCAGCAGCCCGCCGGGACTAGCGGGAGCAGGCGGCGAGCAGTACGTC. The chain combines TRBV7-8 with TRBJ2-7, with 14 nucleotides matching TRBD2. Germline V CDR1 and CDR2: SGHVS, FQNEAQ. This CDR3 has 17 residues. The V segment lost 5 bases and the J segment 6 bases; nucleotides outside the gene matches: 12.

The CDR3 loop is CASSSWDRRGSANEKLFF. As DNA, the CDR3 is TGTGCCAGCAGTTCATGGGACAGGAGGGGTTCTGCTAATGAAAAACTGTTTTTT. The rearrangement joins TRBV27 to TRBJ1-4; 8 nucleotides match TRBD1. CDR3 length equals 18 residues. After removal of 4 bases from V and 3 bases from J, the junction contained 13 bases not matched to a gene. CDR1 MNHEY and CDR2 SMNVEV come from the germline V gene (reference sequence).

This clone showed up just once. Different DNA sequences within this sample yield the same CDR3. The chain uses TRBV11-2 and TRBJ1-3; the D gene is possibly TRBD1 (5 bases). Germline V gene lookup returns CDR1 SGHAT and CDR2 FQNNGV. The V end was cut by 0 bases, the J end by 4 bases, with 7 bases between. This CDR3 is 14 amino acids long. The CDR3 sequence is CASSLDRAGNTIYF. In DNA form, the CDR3 reads TGTGCCAGCAGCTTAGACAGGGCCGGAAACACCATATATTTT.

V gene TRBV5-4 combines with J gene TRBJ2-1, with 15 bases identical to TRBD2. V was clipped by 0 bases and J by 13 bases; unmatched bases: 5. Looked up from germline, CDR1 is SGHNT and CDR2 is YYREEE (reference sequence). The CDR3 has 15 amino acids. CDR3 in amino acids: CASSLDGLAGGQQFF. As DNA, the CDR3 is TGTGCCAGCAGCTTGGACGGACTAGCGGGAGGGCAACAGTTCTTC.

The chain couples TRBV7-2 to TRBJ2-7, with D maybe TRBD2 (5 bases). With 0 bases removed from V and 0 bases from J, the gap between germline ends came to 9 bases. Germline CDR1 reads SGHTA; CDR2 reads FQGNSA. This CDR3 has 15 amino acids. In nucleotides, the CDR3 is TGTGCCAGCAGCTTAGCGTCCGGGAACTCCTACGAGCAGTACTTC. The encoded protein is CASSLASGNSYEQYF.

The chain combines TRBV19 with TRBJ2-3; D perhaps matches TRBD1 (6 bases). The V gene lost 4 bases and the J gene lost 3 bases, with 23 bases spanning the gap. The CDR3 is 18 amino acids. Germline V gene data show CDR1 as LNHDA and CDR2 as SQIVND (reference sequence). CDR3 in DNA: TGTGCCAGTAGTAGACAATCGGATTTTGGGGGCCGGACAGATACGCAGTATTTT. Translating it yields CASSRQSDFGGRTDTQYF.

The rearrangement joins TRBV7-2 to TRBJ2-5; 10 nucleotides align to TRBD1. V trimming: 5 bases; J trimming: 4 bases; junction bases outside the gene matches: 1. Germline V gene lookup returns CDR1 SGHTA and CDR2 FQGNSA. CDR3 size: 13 residues. CDR3 coding DNA: TGTGCCAGCAGCCGGGACAGGGGAGAGACCCAGTACTTC. It yields the protein CASSRDRGETQYF.

V and J are TRBV7-2 and TRBJ1-3, with 9 bases that match TRBD1. The J segment lost 1 base and the V segment lost 4 bases, leaving 8 bases of the junction unmatched. This CDR3 is built from 17 residues. Per germline, CDR1 SGHTA and CDR2 FQGNSA. CDR3 coding DNA: TGTGCCAGCAGCTCCACATACAGGGGGCGTTCTGGAAACACCATATATTTT. Translation: CASSSTYRGRSGNTIYF.

The chain employs TRBV24-1 and TRBJ1-5; 11 bases line up with TRBD1. Per the germline V gene, CDR1 is KGHDR and CDR2 is SFDVKD. The CDR3 has 17 residues. Trimming cost V 3 bases and J 4 bases; bases outside gene matches: 7. The CDR3 coding sequence is TGTGCCACCAGTGATACGCGGACAGGGGGCCGAAATCAGCCCCAGCATTTT. Translation gives CATSDTRTGGRNQPQHF.

The V gene is TRBV7-9, the J gene TRBJ1-2, with D possibly matching TRBD1 (6 bases). The CDR3 consists of 14 residues. Germline CDR1 is SEHNR and CDR2 is FQNEAQ (reference sequence). Trimming shortened V by 1 base and J by 4 bases, and 10 bases separated the two germline ends. This chain's CDR3 is CASSLEQGGYGYTF. CDR3 nucleotide sequence: TGTGCCAGCAGCTTAGAACAGGGCGGCTATGGCTACACCTTC. Together with reference TRBV7-9 and TRBJ1-2, the CDR3 gives the full variable domain: DTGVSQNPRHKITKRGQNVTFRCDPISEHNRLYWYRQTLGQGPEFLTYFQNEAQLEKSRLLSDRFSAERPKGSFSTLEIQRTEQGDSAMYLCASSLEQGGYGYTFGSGTRLTVV.

The gene calls are TRBV6-6 and TRBJ1-5; tentatively, D is TRBD1 (5 bases). The germline CDR1 and CDR2 sequences are MNHNY and SVGAGI (reference sequence). This CDR3 spans 12 amino acids. V gave up 8 bases and J gave up 9 bases, with 14 bases separating them. The CDR3 is CASRFAQGPQHF. The CDR3, as DNA: TGTGCCAGCCGTTTTGCTCAGGGGCCCCAGCATTTT.